This T cell receptor (beta chain) was captured in a study of blood T cell repertoires in COVID-19. Study-level information: Samples taken during acute and convalescent COVID-19 were collected in the United States, Italy and Spain. Sample material is recorded as cDNA or gDNA derived from T cells, B-cell-depleted T cells, or PBMCs.

Enrolled during active infection, Seattle patients were then followed longitudinally. In the authors' workflow: Amplification of reference gene primers provided the estimated nucleated cell counts. Data came from immunoSEQ multiplex PCR; TCRdb stores just in-frame clones and leaves some out. That table furnishes V, J and clone size, whereas the DNA furnished D and trimming. Of approximately 160,000 clones in the sample, approximately 95% were seen once. The germline V gene encodes CDR1 LGHNA and CDR2 YNFKEQ. The CDR3 contains 13 residues. The ends were cut back, 4 bases at V and 6 bases at J, with 9 bases in the middle.

Material: peripheral blood. This TCR was recovered from a woman aged 60-75 years with COVID-19, enrolled during active disease. The chain recombines TRBV4-2 with TRBJ1-4, with no clear D. The CDR3 loop is CASSPGGYEKLFF. The CDR3 DNA reads as TGTGCCAGCAGCCCAGGAGGCTATGAAAAACTGTTTTTT.